The 15 T cell receptor beta chains below were found in one sample sequenced in a study of shared clonotypes between healthy human individuals (TCRdb year 2020). CD8 naive samples were CD45RO-negative cells positively selected for CCR7, giving a CD45RA+CCR7+ population that excluded TemRA cells. To prepare the library, the immunoSEQ multiplex PCR assay was applied. TCRdb re-hosts the immuneACCESS table, in-frame sequences only. Its copies lack some clones; in the studies checked, an unresolved V gene accounts for under half of them, and the cause for the rest is not known. A total of approximately 840,000 clones appear in this sample, roughly 96% of them only once. Under 0.25% of the sample rests with the top ten. Material for sequencing was naive CD8+ T cells sorted from blood. This specimen's cell subset or site label, per the study, means: CD45RA+CCR7+. The receptors were sampled from a man in his thirties or forties in good health.

Only one count was recorded for this clone. The chain employs TRBV6-5 and TRBJ1-5, with D unclear. Germline V CDR1 and CDR2: MNHEY, SVGAGI. The CDR3 runs to 14 residues. The V end lost 0 bases, the J end lost 7 bases, and 10 bases lay between the germline ends. In DNA form, the CDR3 reads TGTGCCAGCAGTTACTCCGGCGTGGGACAGCCCCAGCATTTT. Residues: CASSYSGVGQPQHF.

This chain connects TRBV7-9 to TRBJ1-1; TRBD1 might be the D (5 bases). Germline-derived CDR1 and CDR2 are SEHNR and FQNEAQ (reference sequence). This CDR3 comprises 12 residues. V dropped 5 bases and J dropped 7 bases, with 11 bases sitting between them. Here the CDR3 DNA reads TGTGCCAGCAGCCCTAGTCAGGGTGAAGCTTTCTTT. It is translated as CASSPSQGEAFF. The full variable domain, rest sourced from reference TRBV7-9 and TRBJ1-1, is DTGVSQNPRHKITKRGQNVTFRCDPISEHNRLYWYRQTLGQGPEFLTYFQNEAQLEKSRLLSDRFSAERPKGSFSTLEIQRTEQGDSAMYLCASSPSQGEAFFGQGTRLTVV.

The chain uses TRBV19 and TRBJ2-7; D assignment may be TRBD1 or TRBD2 (5 bases each). The ends were cut back, 6 bases at V and 0 bases at J, with 18 bases in the middle. The CDR3 is 16 residues long. Germline V gene data show CDR1 as LNHDA and CDR2 as SQIVND (reference sequence). The CDR3 region has the DNA TGTGCCAGTAGCTACAGGACTTCCCGAGGCTCCTACGAGCAGTACTTC. This sequence encodes CASSYRTSRGSYEQYF.

The rearrangement joins TRBV6-1 to TRBJ2-7; TRBD2 aligns across 9 bases. The germline V gene has CDR1 MNHNS and CDR2 SASEGT. The ends lost 1 base at V and 4 bases at J; junction bases unmatched: 5. This CDR3 is built from 15 residues. The CDR3 loop is CASSEGAGGPYEQYF. As DNA, the CDR3 is TGTGCCAGCAGTGAAGGGGCGGGAGGGCCTTACGAGCAGTACTTC.

This chain connects TRBV5-1 to TRBJ2-7, with 7 bases fitting TRBD1. The CDR3 contains 16 residues. With V trimmed by 0 bases and J by 2 bases, 8 bases remained unmatched. Germline assignment: CDR1 SGHRS and CDR2 YFSETQ. CDR3 in DNA: TGCGCCAGCAGCTTGGTGGCCGGGACAGATACCTACGAGCAGTACTTC. Protein product: CASSLVAGTDTYEQYF.

CDR3 bases: TGTGCCAGCAGCCCGGGACAGGGACTGGATACGCAGTATTTT. Translating gives CASSPGQGLDTQYF. The chain employs TRBV7-8 and TRBJ2-3; TRBD1 agrees at 9 bases. This CDR3 is 14 amino acids long. V was clipped by 5 bases and J by 6 bases; unmatched bases: 6. The germline CDR1 and CDR2 sequences are SGHVS and FQNEAQ.

The genes are TRBV10-1 and TRBJ2-7; 7 bases line up with TRBD2. Unmatched junction bases numbered 6, after V lost 4 bases and J lost 0 bases. The length of the CDR3 is 15 residues. Germline loops: CDR1 WNHNN, CDR2 SYGVQD (reference sequence). The CDR3, as DNA: TGCGCCAGCAGTGGGGGCCGGGACTACTCCTACGAGCAGTACTTC. It yields the protein CASSGGRDYSYEQYF.

The chain uses TRBV7-8 and TRBJ2-7, with 7 bases matching TRBD1. Germline V gene lookup returns CDR1 SGHVS and CDR2 FQNEAQ. The CDR3 length is 15 residues. The V and J ends lost 1 base and 6 bases, in that order; junction bases with no gene match: 9. CDR3 DNA: TGTGCCAGCAGCTTAGTGGGACAGTTCTCCGGCGAGCAGTACTTC. As protein: CASSLVGQFSGEQYF.

This clone appeared once. The rearrangement links TRBV29-1 to TRBJ2-7; TRBD1 might be the D (5 bases). The CDR3 covers 13 residues. Trimming left V 5 bases short and J 2 bases short, with 13 bases between. CDR1 is SQVTM and CDR2 is ANQGSEA in the germline V gene. CDR3 sequence: CSVSAGLTYEQYF. For the CDR3, the DNA is TGCAGCGTTTCGGCAGGGTTAACCTACGAGCAGTACTTC.

The rearrangement uses TRBV7-9 and TRBJ2-7; tentatively, D is TRBD2 (5 bases). The CDR3 spans 15 residues. Trimming stripped 2 bases from V and 2 bases from J, with 13 bases between. From germline, CDR1 is SEHNR and CDR2 FQNEAQ (reference sequence). CDR3 amino acids: CASSLNPGSPYEQYF. CDR3 sequence (DNA): TGTGCCAGCAGCTTAAATCCGGGAAGCCCCTACGAGCAGTACTTC.

The CDR3 loop reads CSVDKSGRAGSYNEQFF. CDR3 bases: TGCAGCGTTGACAAGAGCGGGAGGGCCGGGTCCTACAATGAGCAGTTCTTC. The chain joins TRBV29-1 to TRBJ2-1; the match to TRBD2 covers 10 bases. V shed 3 bases, J shed 1 base, and the junction held 9 bases outside the gene matches. Germline CDR1 is SQVTM and CDR2 is ANQGSEA. The CDR3 sequence is 17 residues long.

The rearrangement joins TRBV7-2 to TRBJ2-5; D gene uncertain. Germline V gene data show CDR1 as SGHTA and CDR2 as FQGNSA. Trimming took off 2 bases at V and 4 bases at J, with 8 bases between the two ends. The CDR3 runs to 13 residues. The CDR3 region has the DNA TGTGCCAGCAGCTTACGATCCGGAGAGACCCAGTACTTC. Translated, it gives CASSLRSGETQYF. The complete variable domain, with remaining parts taken from reference TRBV7-2 and TRBJ2-5, reads GAGVSQSPSNKVTEKGKDVELRCDPISGHTALYWYRQSLGQGLEFLIYFQGNSAPDKSGLPSDRFSAERTGGSVSTLTIQRTQQEDSAVYLCASSLRSGETQYFGPGTRLLVL.

The V call is TRBV2, the J call TRBJ2-5; no reliable D call. CDR3 length: 16 residues. Germline V gene sequence: CDR1 SNHLY, CDR2 FYNNEI. Trimming took off 0 bases at V and 1 base at J, with 12 bases between the two ends. CDR3 loop: CASSEALTTIQETQYF. The CDR3 DNA reads TGTGCCAGCAGTGAAGCGCTTACAACCATCCAAGAGACCCAGTACTTC.

CDR3 protein: CASSVAQGSYEQYF. Here the CDR3 DNA reads TGTGCCAGCAGCGTCGCACAGGGATCCTACGAGCAGTACTTC. The chain combines TRBV9 with TRBJ2-7; D is possibly TRBD1 (6 bases). The V and J ends lost 2 bases and 1 base respectively, with 10 bases between them. Germline CDR1 SGDLS, CDR2 YYNGEE. This CDR3 has 14 amino acids.

The V gene is TRBV30, the J gene TRBJ1-1; TRBD1 aligns across 12 bases. The germline gives CDR1 GTSNPN, CDR2 SVGIG (reference sequence). CDR3 length: 14 amino acids. Trimming took 8 bases from V and 4 from J; bases not matched to a gene: 8. The CDR3 spells CARRDRGLVTEAFF. Written as DNA, the CDR3 is TGTGCCCGCCGGGACAGGGGGCTGGTCACTGAAGCTTTCTTT.